The rows below give T cell receptor beta chains drawn from one sample of a study of cytomegalovirus exposure and HLA in healthy donors. The data were produced by immunoSEQ multiplex PCR, yet TCRdb's version contains in-frame clones alone and is incomplete. Among 150,000 to 200,000 clones listed, approximately 78% were seen once. Specimen: PBMCs. The origin of the receptors is a woman between 18 and 30 years old in good health and CMV-seronegative. Each CDR3 is given with its conserved first and last residue. Fields, in order: J gene, D gene, V gene, clone size, CDR3 DNA, CDR3 protein. The D gene is left open where the match is weak. Clone size is not always given. Where it is, it says once, few, many or a class for expanded clones.

>TRBJ1-2|NA|TRBV5-1|few
TGCGCCAGGGCAGCTCTCTGCACCGAGCGCTATGGCTACACCTTC
CARAALCTERYGYTF
>TRBJ2-7|TRBD2|TRBV7-9|NA
TGTTCCAGCAGCTTAGGACTAGCGGGAGCCCACGAGCAGTACTTC
CSSSLGLAGAHEQYF
>TRBJ1-2|NA|TRBV5-1|NA
TGCGCCAGCAGCGCGGGGGGGGGTACCCAGAACTATGGCTACACCTTC
CASSAGGGTQNYGYTF
>TRBJ2-5|TRBD1|TRBV28|NA
TGTGCCAGCCGCCCCTTAACGACAGGGGGCGAAGAGACCCAGTACTTC
CASRPLTTGGEETQYF
>TRBJ2-2|NA|TRBV6-6|NA
TGTGCCAGCCGAATAACAGGATCGAACACCGGGGAGCTGTTTTTT
CASRITGSNTGELFF
>TRBJ1-5|TRBD1|TRBV4-1|NA
TGCGCCAGCAGCCAAGATCAATGGACAGGGGGCGGGCAGCCCCAGCATTTT
CASSQDQWTGGGQPQHF
>TRBJ1-4|TRBD1|TRBV19|few
TGTGCCAGTAGTCCCCGGGACAGACTGTTTTTT
CASSPRDRLFF
>TRBJ2-7|TRBD1|TRBV28|once
TGTGCCAGCCTAACCGGGACAGGGGATTTCCACGAGCAGTACTTC
CASLTGTGDFHEQYF
>TRBJ2-3|TRBD1|TRBV6-1|NA
TGTGCCAGCAGTCAAGACAGGGGGCTGGATACGCAGTATTTT
CASSQDRGLDTQYF
>TRBJ2-1|TRBD2|TRBV28|NA
TGTGCCAGCAGTTTAGGGGAGGGATTCAATGAGCAGTTCTTC
CASSLGEGFNEQFF
>TRBJ1-1|TRBD1|TRBV5-4|few
TGTGCCAGCAGCTTGGGGACAGGGAACACTGAAGCTTTCTTT
CASSLGTGNTEAFF
>TRBJ2-1|TRBD2|TRBV15|NA
TGTGCCACCAGCAGAAAGGGACTAGCGGGAGGGTACAATGAGCAGTTCTTC
CATSRKGLAGGYNEQFF
>TRBJ1-5|NA|TRBV28|once
TGTGCCAGCAGCAACCATGTCGGGAGTCAGCCCCAGCATTTT
CASSNHVGSQPQHF
>TRBJ1-4|NA|TRBV5-1|NA
TGCGCCAGCAGCTCCGACAGCCGGGGGGGGAATGAAAAACTGTTTTTT
CASSSDSRGGNEKLFF
>TRBJ2-3|NA|TRBV4-3|NA
TGCGCCAGCAGCCAAGACCCGGGAATAGATACGCAGTATTTT
CASSQDPGIDTQYF
>TRBJ1-1|NA|TRBV5-6|NA
TGTGCCAGCAGCTTTCAATACAGCCTGAACACTGAAGCTTTCTTT
CASSFQYSLNTEAFF
>TRBJ2-5|NA|TRBV10-2|NA
TGCGCCAGCAGGAACCGGGTGGGAGAGACCCAGTACTTC
CASRNRVGETQYF
>TRBJ1-1|NA|TRBV30|NA
TGTGCCTGGAGTGTATGGCAGGGACTCCAAAACACTGAAGCTTTCTTT
CAWSVWQGLQNTEAFF
>TRBJ2-1|NA|TRBV7-2|NA
TGTGCCAGCAGCCGGGAGAGGAGGACAAATGAGCAGTTCTTC
CASSRERRTNEQFF
>TRBJ2-4|NA|TRBV5-1|NA
TGCGCCAGCAGCTTGGCCGGGGGAGAGGTCAAAAACATTCAGTACTTC
CASSLAGGEVKNIQYF
>TRBJ1-2|NA|TRBV29-1|NA
TGCAGCGTTGAAGATCATCAGATGATAAACTATGGCTACACCTTC
CSVEDHQMINYGYTF
>TRBJ2-3|TRBD1|TRBV19|NA
TGTGCCAGTAGTGTCGGGACAGGGAGGACAGATACGCAGTATTTT
CASSVGTGRTDTQYF
>TRBJ2-7|NA|TRBV27|NA
TGTGCCAGCAGTTTAGCAGCGGACGGAGACGAGCAGTACTTC
CASSLAADGDEQYF
>TRBJ1-1|NA|TRBV28|NA
TGTGCCAGCAGGGGAGGCACTGAAGCTTTCTTT
CASRGGTEAFF
>TRBJ1-3|NA|TRBV4-3|NA
TGCGCCAGCAGCCAAGATCCACTAAGCTCTGGAAACACCATATATTTT
CASSQDPLSSGNTIYF
>TRBJ2-3|TRBD1|TRBV7-8|NA
TGTGCCAGTACAGGGGGTACAGATACGCAGTATTTT
CASTGGTDTQYF
>TRBJ1-1|NA|TRBV6-5|NA
TGTGCCAGCAGTTACTCAGGGACAATCACAGCTTCTGAAGCTTTCTTT
CASSYSGTITASEAFF
>TRBJ2-7|NA|TRBV5-1|NA
TGCGCCAGCAGCTTGGCGGCAGGGCCCGAGCAGTACTTC
CASSLAAGPEQYF
>TRBJ2-3|NA|TRBV10-2|NA
TGCGCCAGCGAGGGGGGCACAGATACGCAGTATTTT
CASEGGTDTQYF
>TRBJ1-1|NA|TRBV27|NA
TGTGCCAGCAGAAACCTGGACAGCTTATCAACTGAAGCTTTCTTT
CASRNLDSLSTEAFF
>TRBJ1-2|NA|TRBV7-9|once
TGTTCCAGCAGCTTAGGGGTGTGGGGGGGCGCAGGCGGCGGCTACACCTTC
CSSSLGVWGGAGGGYTF
>TRBJ2-1|TRBD2|TRBV5-6|NA
TGTGCCAGCAGCCCCCTATCGGGAGGTTACAATGAGCAGTTCTTC
CASSPLSGGYNEQFF
>TRBJ2-1|NA|TRBV7-9|NA
TGTGCCAGCAGCTTAGCGTCGTCTAATGAGCAGTTCTTC
CASSLASSNEQFF
>TRBJ2-3|NA|TRBV21-1|NA
TGTGCCAACACGAACCACACAGATACGCAGTATTTT
CANTNHTDTQYF
>TRBJ2-3|NA|TRBV7-9|NA
TGTGCCAGCAGCCAGACTAGTTTGGGCACAGATACGCAGTATTTT
CASSQTSLGTDTQYF
>TRBJ1-2|TRBD1|TRBV7-8|NA
TGTGCCAGCAGCCTCAGGAGGGACAGGGGAAACTATGGCTACACCTTC
CASSLRRDRGNYGYTF
>TRBJ1-2|NA|TRBV6-5|NA
TGTGCCAGCAGTTACTCTCCACAGGTTTATGGCTACACCTTC
CASSYSPQVYGYTF
>TRBJ2-3|NA|TRBV9|once
TGTGCCAGCAGCGTAGCAGGGGCTAGCACAGATACGCAGTATTTT
CASSVAGASTDTQYF
>TRBJ2-7|TRBD2|TRBV6-5|few
TGTGCCAGCAGCTTGCCGGGACTAGCCTCCTACGAGCAGTACTTC
CASSLPGLASYEQYF
>TRBJ2-3|TRBD2|TRBV2|NA
TGTGCCAGCACCGGACTAGCGGGAGGCCAAACTAGCACAGATACGCAGTATTTT
CASTGLAGGQTSTDTQYF
>TRBJ2-2|NA|TRBV6-1|NA
TGTGCCAGCAGGGGGGGGAACACCGGGGAGCTGTTTTTT
CASRGGNTGELFF
>TRBJ2-1|NA|TRBV4-2|NA
TGTGCCAGCAGCCAAGGCCTAGCACTCACCTACAATGAGCAGTTCTTC
CASSQGLALTYNEQFF
>TRBJ1-2|TRBD1|TRBV30|NA
TGTGCCTGGGGGGAGGGGACAGGATCGACTAGCTATGGCTACACCTTC
CAWGEGTGSTSYGYTF
>TRBJ2-1|TRBD2|TRBV19|NA
TGTGCCAGTAAGACTAGCGGGAGCTCCTACAATGAGCAGTTCTTC
CASKTSGSSYNEQFF
>TRBJ1-3|NA|TRBV14|NA
TGTGCCAGCAGCCAAGACGCGGGGCCTGGAAACACCATATATTTT
CASSQDAGPGNTIYF
>TRBJ2-7|NA|TRBV4-2|NA
TGTGCCAGCAGCCCCGGGAACCTCTACGAGCAGTACTTC
CASSPGNLYEQYF
>TRBJ2-3|NA|TRBV14|NA
TGTGCCAGCAGCCAAGTGGGTGGGAGGAACACAGATACGCAGTATTTT
CASSQVGGRNTDTQYF
>TRBJ2-1|TRBD1|TRBV28|NA
TGTGCCAGCAGGTTAATTCCACTCTGGGACAGATTCTCCTACAATGAGCAGTTCTTC
CASRLIPLWDRFSYNEQFF
>TRBJ2-5|TRBD2|TRBV2|NA
TGTGCCAGCAGTGATCAGCGGGACGAAGAGACCCAGTACTTC
CASSDQRDEETQYF
>TRBJ2-1|TRBD2|TRBV7-2|NA
TGTGCCAGCAGCTTAGGGAGGGGACTAGCGAACAATGAGCAGTTCTTC
CASSLGRGLANNEQFF
>TRBJ1-2|NA|TRBV7-2|NA
TGTGCCAGCAGCTTAGGATCGGGGGACTATGGCTACACCTTC
CASSLGSGDYGYTF
>TRBJ1-4|NA|TRBV28|NA
TGTGCCAGCAGTGGACTTGGTAGGGTTCAAGCTGAAAAACTGTTTTTT
CASSGLGRVQAEKLFF
>TRBJ2-3|TRBD2|TRBV4-3|NA
TGCGCCAGCAGCCCAACAGGGGCGGGAGGGCAAGATACGCAGTATTTT
CASSPTGAGGQDTQYF